What follows are 30 T cell receptor beta chains derived from one specimen sequenced in a study of blood T cell repertoires in COVID-19. Profiled with immunoSEQ multiplex PCR; TCRdb holds only in-frame clones, not every one. Among about 160,000 clones listed, about 92% were seen once. The sample was peripheral blood. Receptors originate from a woman aged 60-75 years with COVID-19, enrolled during active disease.

The chain is built from TRBV7-8 and TRBJ2-3; weak D call: TRBD1 (5 bases). The V end lost 0 bases, the J end lost 0 bases, and 13 bases lay between the germline ends. Germline assignment: CDR1 SGHVS and CDR2 FQNEAQ. The CDR3 extends over 17 amino acids. CDR3: CASSLAGHSVSTDTQYF. The CDR3 region has the DNA TGTGCCAGCAGCTTAGCGGGGCACTCGGTTAGCACAGATACGCAGTATTTT.

This clone showed up just once. The gene calls are TRBV9 and TRBJ2-2, with 10 nucleotides matching TRBD2. The CDR3 totals 16 residues. V lost 4 bases and J lost 1; bases outside the gene matches: 4. Germline V gene sequence: CDR1 SGDLS, CDR2 YYNGEE. The CDR3 reads CASSPLAGGNTGELFF. DNA of the CDR3: TGTGCCAGCAGCCCTTTAGCGGGGGGGAACACCGGGGAGCTGTTTTTT.

The chain couples TRBV25-1 to TRBJ1-2, with TRBD1 matching 8 bases. The ends lost 4 bases at V and 0 bases at J; junction bases unmatched: 4. CDR1 and CDR2 from the germline V gene are MGHDK and SYGVNS. This CDR3 spans 15 amino acids. For the CDR3, the DNA is TGTGCCAGCAGTGCCCGGACAGGGACTAACTATGGCTACACCTTC. This gives the protein CASSARTGTNYGYTF.

V gene TRBV2 combines with J gene TRBJ1-1, with D possibly TRBD1 on 6 matching bases. Trimming cost V 4 bases and J 1 base, with 13 bases left between them. The CDR3 has 15 amino acids. The germline gives CDR1 SNHLY, CDR2 FYNNEI. CDR3: CASSGLQGPNTEAFF. CDR3 nucleotide sequence: TGTGCCAGCAGTGGTTTACAGGGTCCGAACACTGAAGCTTTCTTT. The whole variable domain, remainder taken from reference TRBV2 and TRBJ1-1, is EPEVTQTPSHQVTQMGQEVILRCVPISNHLYFYWYRQILGQKVEFLVSFYNNEISEKSEIFDDQFSVERPDGSNFTLKIRSTKLEDSAMYFCASSGLQGPNTEAFFGQGTRLTVV.

The chain employs TRBV2 and TRBJ2-7, with 7 bases identical to TRBD1. CDR3 length equals 15 residues. Per the germline V gene, CDR1 is SNHLY and CDR2 is FYNNEI. Germline trimming cut 6 bases from V and 3 bases from J; bases unmatched to any gene: 11. CDR3 loop: CASRDSPGQNYEQYF. Written as DNA, the CDR3 is TGTGCCAGCAGGGACAGTCCGGGACAGAACTACGAGCAGTACTTC.

This clone was seen only once. V usage is TRBV7-8 and J usage is TRBJ1-5; no clear D gene. Germline V gene lookup returns CDR1 SGHVS and CDR2 FQNEAQ. V gave up 5 bases and J gave up 0 bases, with 11 bases separating them. CDR3 length: 15 amino acids. Here the CDR3 reads CASSLGRLSNQPQHF. Written as DNA, the CDR3 is TGTGCCAGCAGCCTAGGGAGGCTTAGCAATCAGCCCCAGCATTTT.

V is TRBV9 and J is TRBJ2-5; D is ambiguous. Germline-derived CDR1 and CDR2 are SGDLS and YYNGEE. CDR3 length: 14 residues. The germline V and J ends were trimmed by 0 bases and 2 bases, with 8 bases remaining between them. The CDR3 DNA reads TGTGCCAGCAGCGTAGCGCCTCAGCAAGAGACCCAGTACTTC. It yields the protein CASSVAPQQETQYF.

A few counts support this clone. The CDR3 spells CAISEGTGKTMGDTQYF. DNA for the CDR3: TGTGCCATCAGTGAAGGGACAGGGAAAACGATGGGAGATACGCAGTATTTT. V and J are TRBV10-3 and TRBJ2-3; 9 bases fit TRBD1. The CDR3 totals 17 residues. Germline V gene sequence: CDR1 ENHRY, CDR2 SYGVKD. Trimming at V came to 3 bases and at J to 5 bases, leaving 12 bases not matched to a gene.

The chain is built from TRBV2 and TRBJ2-2, with TRBD2 identical over 8 bases. The CDR3 spans 17 residues. V lost 4 bases to trimming and J lost 5 bases; unmatched junction nucleotides: 12. Per germline, CDR1 SNHLY and CDR2 FYNNEI. The CDR3 coding sequence is TGTGCCAGCAGTGCCCGGGGGAGCGGGGGTTATACCGGGGAGCTGTTTTTT. Translated: CASSARGSGGYTGELFF.

V usage is TRBV4-3 and J usage is TRBJ2-3; 10 nucleotides agree with TRBD2. The CDR3 has 17 amino acids. Germline V gene data show CDR1 as LGHNA and CDR2 as YSLEER. The V and J ends lost 1 base and 11 bases, in that order; junction bases with no gene match: 15. CDR3 residues: CASSQGTSGVSLGVQYF. CDR3 DNA: TGCGCCAGCAGCCAAGGCACTAGCGGGGTCTCACTTGGTGTGCAGTATTTT.

The chain links TRBV2 to TRBJ1-1; no clear D gene. The CDR3 loop spans 13 amino acids. Trimming took off 4 bases at V and 2 bases at J, with 8 bases between the two ends. CDR1 is SNHLY, CDR2 FYNNEI, per germline. For the CDR3, the DNA is TGTGCCAGCAGTGTATATATTAACACTGAAGCTTTCTTT. Translated, it gives CASSVYINTEAFF.

The chain links TRBV4-1 to TRBJ2-1; TRBD1 might be the D (5 bases). The V gene's germline CDR1 is MGHRA and CDR2 YSYEKL. Trimming took 1 base from V and 6 from J, leaving 13 bases between them. This CDR3 is built from 15 residues. The CDR3 region has the DNA TGCGCCAGCAGCCAAGTCCAGGGCAATCGCAATGAGCAGTTCTTC. Translating gives CASSQVQGNRNEQFF.

The CDR3 region has the DNA TGTGCCAGCAGCCTTGGACTAGCGGGGGGCCTTCAGGATACGCAGTATTTT. Its translation is CASSLGLAGGLQDTQYF. The chain joins TRBV3-1 (or the pseudogene TRBV3-2) to TRBJ2-3; TRBD2 matches at 14 bases. CDR1 is LGHDT, CDR2 YNNKEL, per germline (reference sequence). This CDR3 has 17 residues. Trimming at V came to 4 bases and at J to 6 bases, leaving 9 bases not matched to a gene.

This sequence joins TRBV2 and TRBJ1-5; perhaps TRBD1 as D (6 bases). The CDR3 extends over 15 amino acids. V shed 6 bases and J shed 7 bases, with 19 bases lying between them. CDR1 and CDR2 (germline): SNHLY, FYNNEI. CDR3 amino acids: CASRVSPGGWQPQHF. Here the CDR3 DNA reads TGTGCCAGCAGGGTCTCCCCGGGGGGCTGGCAGCCCCAGCATTTT.

V is TRBV4-3 and J is TRBJ1-3, with a weak D call TRBD1 (5 bases). The CDR3 sequence is 16 residues long. Looked up from germline, CDR1 is LGHNA and CDR2 is YSLEER. V lost 4 bases and J 0 bases, leaving 13 bases between the germline ends. DNA for the CDR3: TGCGCCAGCAGCCCGGAACAGGCTAGCTCTGGAAACACCATATATTTT. Translated, it gives CASSPEQASSGNTIYF.

The chain uses TRBV6-6 and TRBJ1-5, with unresolved D. The CDR3 is made up of 16 amino acids. Deletions cut 2 bases from V and 4 bases from J, with 15 bases between. CDR1 and CDR2 (germline): MNHNY, SVGAGI (reference sequence). The CDR3 loop is CASSYQTLILNQPQHF. DNA for the CDR3: TGTGCCAGCAGTTACCAGACACTTATTTTAAATCAGCCCCAGCATTTT.

The chain employs TRBV7-9 and TRBJ2-2; 8 bases map to TRBD1. V lost 8 bases to trimming and J lost 9 bases; unmatched junction nucleotides: 11. Germline assignment: CDR1 SEHNR and CDR2 FQNEAQ (reference sequence). The CDR3 is 14 amino acids. The CDR3 is CASVLTQGARELFF. The CDR3, as DNA: TGTGCCAGCGTGCTCACCCAGGGGGCCCGGGAGCTGTTTTTT. The variable domain in full, with the rest retrieved from reference TRBV7-9 and TRBJ2-2, is DTGVSQNPRHKITKRGQNVTFRCDPISEHNRLYWYRQTLGQGPEFLTYFQNEAQLEKSRLLSDRFSAERPKGSFSTLEIQRTEQGDSAMYLCASVLTQGARELFFGEGSRLTVL.

This chain links TRBV14 with TRBJ2-5, with 9 positions matching TRBD1. The junction had 12 bases not matched to a gene; V was cut back by 6 bases and J by 4 bases. In germline, CDR1 is SGHDN, CDR2 FVKESK. The CDR3 consists of 16 residues. CDR3 in amino acids: CASRGSGGTGRETQYF. CDR3 nucleotides: TGTGCCAGCAGAGGGAGCGGCGGGACAGGGCGAGAGACCCAGTACTTC.

This sequence joins TRBV19 and TRBJ2-6; the D gene is possibly TRBD2 (5 bases). V shed 5 bases and J shed 0 bases, with 8 bases lying between them. CDR1 is LNHDA, CDR2 SQIVND, per germline (reference sequence). The CDR3 is 15 amino acids. In DNA form, the CDR3 reads TGTGCCAGTAGTCAACGGGACTCTGGGGCCAACGTCCTGACTTTC. Translated, it gives CASSQRDSGANVLTF.

This clone was found once. The rearrangement links TRBV7-6 to TRBJ2-7; possible D gene TRBD1, 6 bases. Germline CDR1 reads SGHVS; CDR2 reads FNYEAQ. Trimming removed 0 bases at V and 2 bases at J, with 11 bases between. This CDR3 comprises 15 residues. The CDR3 region is CASSLAQGTTYEQYF. CDR3 nucleotides: TGTGCCAGCAGCTTAGCCCAGGGGACAACCTACGAGCAGTACTTC. Full variable domain (outside the CDR3, taken from reference TRBV7-6 and TRBJ2-7): GAGVSQSPRYKVTKRGQDVALRCDPISGHVSLYWYRQALGQGPEFLTYFNYEAQQDKSGLPNDRFSAERPEGSISTLTIQRTEQRDSAMYRCASSLAQGTTYEQYFGPGTRLTVT.

The chain recombines TRBV4-3 with TRBJ1-5, with D possibly TRBD1 on 5 matching bases. The germline V gene encodes CDR1 LGHNA and CDR2 YSLEER. Deletions cut 0 bases from V and 3 bases from J, with 9 bases between. The CDR3 totals 15 residues. CDR3 amino acids: CASSQDSGINQPQHF. The CDR3 DNA reads as TGCGCCAGCAGCCAAGACTCAGGGATCAATCAGCCCCAGCATTTT.

The chain recombines TRBV14 with TRBJ2-1, with 8 bases lining up with TRBD1. Germline-derived CDR1 and CDR2 are SGHDN and FVKESK. The trim removed 3 bases at V and 8 bases at J, leaving 9 bases unmatched. The CDR3 extends over 15 amino acids. The CDR3 DNA is TGTGCCAGCAGCCAGGACAGGGCCCGATGGGATGAGCAGTTCTTC. This translates into CASSQDRARWDEQFF.

V and J are TRBV19 and TRBJ1-2; perhaps TRBD1 as D (6 bases). The CDR3 is 16 residues long. Germline V gene data show CDR1 as LNHDA and CDR2 as SQIVND (reference sequence). V was trimmed by 3 bases and J by 4 bases, leaving 18 bases between them. The CDR3 DNA is TGTGCCAGTAGTATTATCCAGCGGACAGCGATCTATGGCTACACCTTC. It encodes CASSIIQRTAIYGYTF. Looking up the rest from reference TRBV19 and TRBJ1-2 gives the full variable domain: DGGITQSPKYLFRKEGQNVTLSCEQNLNHDAMYWYRQDPGQGLRLIYYSQIVNDFQKGDIAEGYSVSREKKESFPLTVTSAQKNPTAFYLCASSIIQRTAIYGYTFGSGTRLTVV.

The J gene is TRBJ2-1, the V gene TRBV9, with 8 bases matching TRBD1. This CDR3 has 14 amino acids. The germline gives CDR1 SGDLS, CDR2 YYNGEE. The junction had 4 bases not matched to a gene; V was cut back by 3 bases and J by 5 bases. CDR3 protein: CASSELDRDNEQFF. CDR3 DNA sequence: TGTGCCAGCAGCGAACTGGACAGGGACAATGAGCAGTTCTTC.

CDR3 nucleotide sequence: TGTGCCAGCAGCGACCCAAAAGGTTTTAGCGGGGGGTACAATGAGCAGTTCTTC. As protein: CASSDPKGFSGGYNEQFF. The chain couples TRBV9 to TRBJ2-1; 10 nucleotides match TRBD2. V was clipped by 3 bases and J by 4 bases; unmatched bases: 13. The germline V gene encodes CDR1 SGDLS and CDR2 YYNGEE. The CDR3 sequence is 18 residues long. The whole variable domain, filled in from reference TRBV9 and TRBJ2-1, reads DSGVTQTPKHLITATGQRVTLRCSPRSGDLSVYWYQQSLDQGLQFLIQYYNGEERAKGNILERFSAQQFPDLHSELNLSSLELGDSALYFCASSDPKGFSGGYNEQFFGPGTRLTVL.

V is TRBV25-1 and J is TRBJ1-1; D is possibly TRBD1 (6 bases). The ends were cut back, 5 bases at V and 4 bases at J, with 14 bases in the middle. The CDR3 is 14 residues long. Germline CDR1 reads MGHDK; CDR2 reads SYGVNS. In nucleotides, the CDR3 is TGTGCCAGCAGTCCGACAGGTCAAGGCACTGAAGCTTTCTTT. It encodes CASSPTGQGTEAFF.

This chain joins TRBV19 and TRBJ1-2, with TRBD1 as a possible D gene (5 bases). The V and J ends lost 6 bases and 2 bases respectively, with 13 bases between them. The CDR3 totals 14 residues. CDR1 is LNHDA, CDR2 SQIVND, per germline (reference sequence). CDR3 sequence reads: CASRVTGGNYGYTF. CDR3 in DNA: TGTGCCAGTAGAGTAACAGGAGGGAACTATGGCTACACCTTC.

The rearrangement joins TRBV10-3 to TRBJ2-1; TRBD2 matches at 8 bases. CDR1 and CDR2 from the germline V gene are ENHRY and SYGVKD. Unmatched junction bases numbered 6, after V lost 6 bases and J lost 5 bases. This CDR3 is built from 14 residues. CDR3 nucleotides: TGTGCCATCAGGGGACTAGTCTCGCACAATGAGCAGTTCTTC. This sequence encodes CAIRGLVSHNEQFF.

This chain connects TRBV11-3 to TRBJ1-3, with D possibly being TRBD1 (6 bases). Germline loops: CDR1 SGHNT, CDR2 YENEEA. The CDR3 has 17 amino acids. V lost 1 base and J lost 0, with 13 bases in between. The DNA of the CDR3 is TGTGCCAGCAGCTTAGTTAGAGGACAGAGCTCTGGAAACACCATATATTTT. Its translation: CASSLVRGQSSGNTIYF.

This clone was seen only once. The V and J genes are TRBV5-1 and TRBJ1-3; TRBD1 matches 9 bases. The CDR3 is made up of 15 amino acids. Losses at the gene ends were 0 bases for V and 5 bases for J; bases not matched to a gene: 3. Per germline, CDR1 SGHRS and CDR2 YFSETQ. CDR3 sequence reads: CASSLGDRVRNTIYF. The CDR3 DNA follows: TGCGCCAGCAGCTTGGGGGACAGGGTTAGAAACACCATATATTTT.